These T cell receptor beta chains were read from a single sample in a study of blood T cell repertoires in COVID-19. Generated by immunoSEQ multiplex PCR, the TCRdb table keeps only in-frame clones and is missing some. This table has roughly 280,000 clones, approximately 87% appearing once. The sequenced sample consisted of peripheral blood. The receptor source for this set is a man between 60 and 75 years old who had recovered from COVID-19. Each CDR3 is given with its conserved first and last residue. Fields, in order: CDR3 protein, J gene, V gene.

CDR3aa: CASSPGGLPYEQYF
j_gene: TRBJ2-7
v_gene: TRBV18

CDR3aa: CASSLSRGEYNEQFF
j_gene: TRBJ2-1
v_gene: TRBV7-9

CDR3aa: CASSLMALAGNEQFF
j_gene: TRBJ2-1
v_gene: TRBV7-6

CDR3aa: CASSISRGKTEAFF
j_gene: TRBJ1-1
v_gene: TRBV19

CDR3aa: CASSRDSSNEKLFF
j_gene: TRBJ1-4
v_gene: TRBV7-2

CDR3aa: CATAPGFWHTDTQYF
j_gene: TRBJ2-3
v_gene: TRBV24-1

CDR3aa: CASTLVVQGDGYTF
j_gene: TRBJ1-2
v_gene: TRBV28

CDR3aa: CASSLTSGTHPIFF
j_gene: TRBJ2-1
v_gene: TRBV7-9

CDR3aa: CASSLGRWSRDEQFF
j_gene: TRBJ2-1
v_gene: TRBV7-2

CDR3aa: CASSQLAGAAYEQYF
j_gene: TRBJ2-7
v_gene: TRBV3-1/TRBV3-2

CDR3aa: CASGGSGTDNEQFF
j_gene: TRBJ2-1
v_gene: TRBV7-9

CDR3aa: CASSATGRPAGRRAETQYF
j_gene: TRBJ2-5
v_gene: TRBV11-2

CDR3aa: CASSARVAWRKSSGNTIYF
j_gene: TRBJ1-3
v_gene: TRBV6-4

CDR3aa: CASSEAGTGVSPLHF
j_gene: TRBJ1-6
v_gene: TRBV6-1

CDR3aa: CASSVGPGGSGANVLTF
j_gene: TRBJ2-6
v_gene: TRBV9

CDR3aa: CASGLGVSTYEQYF
j_gene: TRBJ2-7
v_gene: TRBV12-5

CDR3aa: CASSGGTGNTGELFF
j_gene: TRBJ2-2
v_gene: TRBV5-1

CDR3aa: CASSSPRGTNEKLFF
j_gene: TRBJ1-4
v_gene: TRBV19

CDR3aa: CASSLVSGTNNEQFF
j_gene: TRBJ2-1
v_gene: TRBV5-1

CDR3aa: CAWSVSSPGTDTQYF
j_gene: TRBJ2-3
v_gene: TRBV30

CDR3aa: CASSLGGQTGELFF
j_gene: TRBJ2-2
v_gene: TRBV5-1

CDR3aa: CATSRGRNSPLHF
j_gene: TRBJ1-6
v_gene: TRBV15

CDR3aa: CASSNQKGDNSPLHF
j_gene: TRBJ1-6
v_gene: TRBV4-1

CDR3aa: CASSQDIYGYTF
j_gene: TRBJ1-2
v_gene: TRBV12-3/TRBV12-4

CDR3aa: CASSFTSGGAYEQYF
j_gene: TRBJ2-7
v_gene: TRBV7-3

CDR3aa: CASTPGSSFEQFF
j_gene: TRBJ2-1
v_gene: TRBV7-9

CDR3aa: CASSPPSGGLTDTQYF
j_gene: TRBJ2-3
v_gene: TRBV18

CDR3aa: CASSEPDRAADTQYF
j_gene: TRBJ2-3
v_gene: TRBV25-1

CDR3aa: CASSYSWGESYEQYF
j_gene: TRBJ2-7
v_gene: TRBV6-6

CDR3aa: CASSLTLAGGQETQYF
j_gene: TRBJ2-5
v_gene: TRBV7-9

CDR3aa: CASRLRGEQYF
j_gene: TRBJ2-7
v_gene: TRBV6-6

CDR3aa: CASADSLAKNIQYF
j_gene: TRBJ2-4
v_gene: TRBV19

CDR3aa: CASSLSISGYGYTF
j_gene: TRBJ1-2
v_gene: TRBV27

CDR3aa: CASSPSGQLTSYEQYF
j_gene: TRBJ2-7
v_gene: TRBV18

CDR3aa: CASNGLARTDTQYF
j_gene: TRBJ2-3
v_gene: TRBV5-1

CDR3aa: CASSEGRAGVTEAFF
j_gene: TRBJ1-1
v_gene: TRBV2

CDR3aa: CASGRTNRDGYTF
j_gene: TRBJ1-2
v_gene: TRBV7-9

CDR3aa: CASSLSGINNEQFF
j_gene: TRBJ2-1
v_gene: TRBV7-9

CDR3aa: CASSERTSGINEQFF
j_gene: TRBJ2-1
v_gene: TRBV9

CDR3aa: CASSVYDRVGNYGYTF
j_gene: TRBJ1-2
v_gene: TRBV9

CDR3aa: CASKNREGQETQYF
j_gene: TRBJ2-5
v_gene: TRBV5-8

CDR3aa: CASRKQGAENSPLHF
j_gene: TRBJ1-6
v_gene: TRBV2

CDR3aa: CASSASSYEQYF
j_gene: TRBJ2-7
v_gene: TRBV2

CDR3aa: CASSLPGRTTGPSPLHF
j_gene: TRBJ1-6
v_gene: TRBV5-6

CDR3aa: CAKDPPGGPNEQFF
j_gene: TRBJ2-1
v_gene: TRBV7-3

CDR3aa: CAWSVQTSGYTF
j_gene: TRBJ1-2
v_gene: TRBV30

CDR3aa: CASSRQGTNYGYTF
j_gene: TRBJ1-2
v_gene: TRBV3-1/TRBV3-2

CDR3aa: CASSLKMGQKNTEAFF
j_gene: TRBJ1-1
v_gene: TRBV7-9

CDR3aa: CASSEGVNTEAFF
j_gene: TRBJ1-1
v_gene: TRBV7-2

CDR3aa: CASSRPDSLHEQFF
j_gene: TRBJ2-1
v_gene: TRBV7-6

CDR3aa: CASSSRDRDTGELFF
j_gene: TRBJ2-2
v_gene: TRBV11-3